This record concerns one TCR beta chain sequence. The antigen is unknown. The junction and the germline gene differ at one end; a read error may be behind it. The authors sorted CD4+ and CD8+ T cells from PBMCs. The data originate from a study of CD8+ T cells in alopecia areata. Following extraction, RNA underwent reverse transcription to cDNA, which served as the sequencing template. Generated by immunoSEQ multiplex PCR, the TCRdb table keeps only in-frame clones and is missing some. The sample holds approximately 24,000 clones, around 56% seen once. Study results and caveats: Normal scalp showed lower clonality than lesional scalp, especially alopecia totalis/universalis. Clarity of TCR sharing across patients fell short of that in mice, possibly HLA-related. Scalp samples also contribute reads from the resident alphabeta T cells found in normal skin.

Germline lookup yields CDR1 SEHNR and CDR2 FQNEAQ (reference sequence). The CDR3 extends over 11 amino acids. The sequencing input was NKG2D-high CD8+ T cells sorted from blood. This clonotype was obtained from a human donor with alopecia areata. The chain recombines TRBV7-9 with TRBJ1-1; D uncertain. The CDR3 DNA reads TGTGCCAGCGGCTTAGCGCCTGAAGCTTTCTTT. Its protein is CASGLAPEAFF.